A selection of T cell receptor beta chains follows, all from one sample in a study of T-cell reconstitution after alpha-beta-depleted transplantation in children. Using its own MiXCR run on the PCR reads, TCRdb lists one record per CDR3 protein. The sample includes 500,000 to 650,000 distinct CDR3 sequences, about an eighth of them seen just once. The sample consisted of PBMCs, mostly from graft donor cells, taken 180 days after TCRalphabeta/CD19-depleted stem cell transplant. The receptor source for this set is a female patient between 2 and 15 years old who had a stem cell transplant for aplastic anemia, so the T cells may come from the graft donor. CDR3s include the opening cysteine and the closing phenylalanine or tryptophan. A D gene is named only where the DNA matches it firmly. Expanded clones get a size class; other rows say once, few or many, or leave the size out.

>TRBJ1-2|TRBD1|.|TRBV7-6
TGTGCCAGCAGTCGTACAGGGGGCGCCCCGTACTCCTCTGGCTACACCTTC
CASSRTGGAPYSSGYTF
>TRBJ2-2|.|few|TRBV4-3
TGCGCCAGCAGCCAAGACTGGGTCACCGGGGAGCTGTTTTTT
CASSQDWVTGELFF
>TRBJ2-7|TRBD2|few|TRBV5-4
TGTGCCAGCAGCCCTGGGGGATCCGGGAGGAGCTCCTACGAGCAGTACTTC
CASSPGGSGRSSYEQYF
>TRBJ1-2|.|.|TRBV6-1
TGTGCCAGCAGCCCGGGGTCTGGCTACACCTTC
CASSPGSGYTF
>TRBJ1-6|.|many|TRBV11-2
TGTGCCAGCAGCATTGGACAGAGTTTTAGCTCCTATAATTCACCCCTCCACTTT
CASSIGQSFSSYNSPLHF
>TRBJ2-1|TRBD2|few|TRBV5-1
TGCGCCAGCAGCTCTACTAGCGGGTGGGGTGAGCAGTTCTTC
CASSSTSGWGEQFF
>TRBJ1-1|TRBD1|.|TRBV6-1
TGTGCCAGCAGGCCCGGGACAGGGGGACCAAACACTGAAGCTTTCTTT
CASRPGTGGPNTEAFF
>TRBJ2-2|.|once|TRBV6-2/TRBV6-3
TGTGCCAGCAGTTTCCGGGACACTGGGACCGGGGAGCTGTTTTTT
CASSFRDTGTGELFF
>TRBJ2-3|.|.|TRBV28
TGTGCCAGCAGTTTCCAGCCGGCAGATACGCAGTATTTT
CASSFQPADTQYF
>TRBJ1-4|.|many|TRBV12-3/TRBV12-4
TGTGCCAGCAGTTTGATCGGGACCGATGAAAAACTGTTTTTT
CASSLIGTDEKLFF
>TRBJ2-3|TRBD2|.|TRBV3-1
TGTGCCAGCAGTCCCCGGGCTCTAGCGGGAGGTGGCACAGATACGCAGTATTTT
CASSPRALAGGGTDTQYF
>TRBJ2-3|TRBD2|many|TRBV15
TGTGCCACCAGCAGCGTGCTAGCGGGGCCCTTAGATACGCAGTATTTT
CATSSVLAGPLDTQYF
>TRBJ1-1|TRBD1|.|TRBV12-3/TRBV12-4
TGTGCCAGCAAGACAGGGTTGGTGAACACTGAAGCTTTCTTT
CASKTGLVNTEAFF
>TRBJ1-4|TRBD1|.|TRBV6-5
TGTGCCAGCAGTTACTCAGGACAGGGGAGACGACTGTTTTTT
CASSYSGQGRRLFF
>TRBJ1-2|.|few|TRBV5-5
TGTGCCAGCAGCTTGGATCAACCCGTGTATGGCTACACCTTC
CASSLDQPVYGYTF
>TRBJ2-5|TRBD2|.|TRBV27
TGTGCCAGCAGTCGCCCGGGACTAGCGGGAGTTGAGACCCAGTACTTC
CASSRPGLAGVETQYF
>TRBJ1-5|.|few|TRBV4-3
TGCGCCAGCAGCCAAGTGCCCTTTAAGGCGGGGTATCAGCCCCAGCATTTT
CASSQVPFKAGYQPQHF
>TRBJ2-3|.|.|TRBV7-9
TGTGCCAGCAGCCGGGGCCGGACCACCTTC
CASSRGRTTF
>TRBJ2-5|.|few|TRBV7-9
TGTGCCAGCAGCGGAGGGGAGGAGACCCAGTACTTC
CASSGGEETQYF
>TRBJ2-3|.|many|TRBV24-1
TGTGCCACCGCAGGGGCCGGGGATACGCAGTATTTT
CATAGAGDTQYF
>TRBJ2-1|TRBD2|.|TRBV9
TGTGCCAGCAGCGTTGGTAGCGGGAGGTCCAATGAGCAGTTCTTC
CASSVGSGRSNEQFF
>TRBJ1-1|TRBD1|few|TRBV9
TGTGCCAGCAGCTCGGACAGGGGGGCGGCTGTAACTGAAGCTTTCTTT
CASSSDRGAAVTEAFF
>TRBJ2-4|TRBD2|.|TRBV11-2
TGTGCCAGCAGCCCAACTAGCGGGAGGGTCCCTATTCAGTACTTC
CASSPTSGRVPIQYF
>TRBJ2-3|TRBD2|.|TRBV20-1
TGCAGTGCTAGACTCGCTAGCGGGAGGAGCGCAGATACGCAGTATTTT
CSARLASGRSADTQYF
>TRBJ1-1|TRBD1|few|TRBV6-6
TGTGTCGCAGGGGGTAAGTCTGAAGCTTTCTTT
CVAGGKSEAFF
>TRBJ2-1|TRBD2|few|TRBV6-2/TRBV6-3
TGTGCCAGCAGGAATAGCGGGAGAGACAATGAGCAGTTCTTC
CASRNSGRDNEQFF
>TRBJ1-4|TRBD1|.|TRBV12-3/TRBV12-4
TGTGCCAGCAGTTTGCTTCCCGGGACAGGGAATGAAAAACTGTTTTTT
CASSLLPGTGNEKLFF